The rows below give T cell receptor beta chains drawn from one sample of a study of blood T cell repertoires in COVID-19. Repertoires were generated with immunoSEQ multiplex PCR, while TCRdb's copy carries only in-frame clones and drops some. Of approximately 93,000 clones in the sample, around 87% were seen once. Source material: peripheral blood. The receptor set was obtained from a human donor in a cohort sampled during active COVID-19. Both conserved end residues are part of each CDR3. The D gene is left open where the match is weak. Clone size is not always given. Where it is, it says once, few, many or a class for expanded clones.

TGTGCCAGCAGTGAAGAGGCAGTAGGGGCCTACGAGCAGTACTTC	CASSEEAVGAYEQYF	-	-	TRBJ2-7	TRBV2
TGTGCCACCAGCCAATTTACTACGAACACCGGGGAGCTGTTTTTT	CATSQFTTNTGELFF	-	-	TRBJ2-2	TRBV15
TGCGCCAGCAGTGAGTCAAAAGCGGGAATATACGAGCAGTACTTC	CASSESKAGIYEQYF	-	TRBD2	TRBJ2-7	TRBV10-1
TGTGCCAGCAGCCAGGCCTCCTACGAGCAGTACTTC	CASSQASYEQYF	-	-	TRBJ2-7	TRBV3-1/TRBV3-2
TGTGCCAGCAGTCTGAGCGGCCGGGAGCAGTTCTTC	CASSLSGREQFF	-	-	TRBJ2-1	TRBV7-2
TGTGCCAGCAGTTTGGGGAGGGGCAGGGGAAGAGAGACCCAGTACTTC	CASSLGRGRGRETQYF	-	-	TRBJ2-5	TRBV27
TGTGCCAGCAGTCCCGGAGGGGGGGAGGGCCTAAATGAGCAGTTCTTC	CASSPGGGEGLNEQFF	-	-	TRBJ2-1	TRBV3-1/TRBV3-2
TGCGCCAGCCAAGGACAGGGAGATTTCGGCGGGGAGCTGTTTTTT	CASQGQGDFGGELFF	-	TRBD1	TRBJ2-2	TRBV5-1
TGTGCCAGCAGTCTCCGACGGGAGGAGACCCAGTACTTC	CASSLRREETQYF	-	-	TRBJ2-5	TRBV27
TGTGCCAGCAGCTCCCAGGGAATCGGGGAGCTGTTTTTT	CASSSQGIGELFF	few	-	TRBJ2-2	TRBV7-3
TGTGCCAGCAGCCCCTCCCCCGGACAGGAAAGAACCAAAAACATTCAGTACTTC	CASSPSPGQERTKNIQYF	-	TRBD1	TRBJ2-4	TRBV7-9
TGTGCCAGCAGCCCTTTTGGACAGGGCGACACTGAAGCTTTCTTT	CASSPFGQGDTEAFF	-	TRBD1	TRBJ1-1	TRBV9
TGTGCCAGCAGCATGACGGGACAGTCCTACGAGCAGTACTTC	CASSMTGQSYEQYF	-	TRBD1	TRBJ2-7	TRBV7-3
TGTGCCAGCAGCCAAGGACAGGTAGTTTCACCCCTCCACTTT	CASSQGQVVSPLHF	-	-	TRBJ1-6	TRBV3-1/TRBV3-2
TGTGCCAGCAGCAAACCCCAGACTTTCCTTAGCAATCAGCCCCAGCATTTT	CASSKPQTFLSNQPQHF	-	-	TRBJ1-5	TRBV21-1
TGTGCCAGCAGCCTCGGGACAGGGCTTTCGGGGACTGAAGCTTTCTTT	CASSLGTGLSGTEAFF	-	TRBD1	TRBJ1-1	TRBV7-2
TGTGCCAGCAGCGATGCCGGGACAGGGAATCAGCCCCAGCATTTT	CASSDAGTGNQPQHF	-	TRBD1	TRBJ1-5	TRBV5-4
TGCGCCAGCAGGGGCGGGACAGGGTGGAATTCACCCCTCCACTTT	CASRGGTGWNSPLHF	-	TRBD1	TRBJ1-6	TRBV10-2
TGTGCCACCAGCAGAGATCCCCCGTGGACTAGCGGGAGTGATAATGAGCAGTTCTTC	CATSRDPPWTSGSDNEQFF	-	TRBD2	TRBJ2-1	TRBV15
TGTGCCAGCACCCTTCTAGTCGCCAAAAACATTCAGTACTTC	CASTLLVAKNIQYF	-	-	TRBJ2-4	TRBV2
TGTGCCAGTTCTGTGCAGGGGTGGCAGCCCCAGCATTTT	CASSVQGWQPQHF	-	-	TRBJ1-5	TRBV12-3/TRBV12-4
TGTGCCAGCAGTCGGACAGGGACCTACGAGCAGTACTTC	CASSRTGTYEQYF	-	TRBD1	TRBJ2-7	TRBV5-6
TGCGCCAGCAGCTTGCGCAGCGCGCTTGAAGAGACCCAGTACTTC	CASSLRSALEETQYF	-	-	TRBJ2-5	TRBV5-1
TGTGCCAGCAGCCCCCGGGTCACTGGGGAGACCCAGTACTTC	CASSPRVTGETQYF	-	-	TRBJ2-5	TRBV3-1/TRBV3-2
TGTGCCACCAGCAGATATACCGCGGGAGAAAGGTACAATGAGCAGTTCTTC	CATSRYTAGERYNEQFF	-	TRBD2	TRBJ2-1	TRBV15
TGCGCCAGCAGCTTGGATGGGACTAGCGGGAGAGGAACAGATACGCAGTATTTT	CASSLDGTSGRGTDTQYF	-	TRBD2	TRBJ2-3	TRBV5-1
TGTGCCAGCAGCTTTCTAGCGGGAGGCTCCGCCCCCAATGAGCAGTTCTTC	CASSFLAGGSAPNEQFF	-	TRBD2	TRBJ2-1	TRBV13
TGTGCCAGCTCACCATCGACAGGGGGAACTGAAGCTTTCTTT	CASSPSTGGTEAFF	-	TRBD1	TRBJ1-1	TRBV18
TGTGCCAGCCACTCCCCGGACAGGGGAGTTGGCTACACCTTC	CASHSPDRGVGYTF	-	TRBD1	TRBJ1-2	TRBV6-5
TGCAGCGTTGTTAGCGGGGGCGGGGCCTACAATGAGCAGTTCTTC	CSVVSGGGAYNEQFF	-	TRBD2	TRBJ2-1	TRBV29-1
TGTGCCAGCAGCTTGGCGGGGCCCACAGATACGCAGTATTTT	CASSLAGPTDTQYF	-	-	TRBJ2-3	TRBV7-2
TGCGCCAGCAGCTCGACAGGAGACACCGGGGAGCTGTTTTTT	CASSSTGDTGELFF	few	-	TRBJ2-2	TRBV10-1
TGCGCCAGCAGCTTGGGTCCCCCGGGCGTCGGGGTTAATTCACCCCTCCACTTT	CASSLGPPGVGVNSPLHF	-	-	TRBJ1-6	TRBV5-1